This entry describes one TCR beta chain. The V gene lost 3 bases and the J gene lost 1 base, with 6 bases spanning the gap. In germline, CDR1 is SGHVS, CDR2 FQNEAQ. The CDR3 is made up of 14 amino acids. This sample stems from a study of cytomegalovirus exposure and HLA in healthy donors. PCR amplification relied on 60 Vbeta primers (plus 13 Jbeta primers). TCRdb's copy holds only in-frame clones and misses some; the assay was immunoSEQ multiplex PCR. Among about 92,000 clones listed, roughly 80% were seen once. V gene TRBV7-8 combines with J gene TRBJ2-2; D is undetermined. Sequencing used PBMCs. This sequence originates from a girl aged 2 to 9 in good health and CMV-seropositive. CDR3 DNA: TGTGCCAGCAGCTTCACACGGAACACCGGGGAGCTGTTTTTT. Translating it yields CASSFTRNTGELFF. Full variable domain (rest looked up from reference TRBV7-8 and TRBJ2-2): GAGVSQSPRYKVAKRGQDVALRCDPISGHVSLFWYQQALGQGPEFLTYFQNEAQLDKSGLPSDRFFAERPEGSVSTLKIQRTQQEDSAVYLCASSFTRNTGELFFGEGSRLTVL.